This T cell receptor beta chain was sequenced for a study of T cells after posttransplantation cyclophosphamide. Treatment was busulfan-fludarabine conditioning, a marrow graft, and cyclophosphamide on days +3 and +4. On this clone: Its antigen is currently unknown.

V trimming: 4 bases; J trimming: 0 bases; junction bases outside the gene matches: 7. Per germline, CDR1 SGHTA and CDR2 FQGNSA. This CDR3 comprises 16 residues. General study results and limits: TRB clonality was highly associated with recipient CMV seropositivity and reactivation. Tissue-infiltrating T cells from skin or gut overlapped little with blood T cells. Later post-transplant blood repertoires were often dominated by donor CD8+ memory clones.

The protocol was immunoSEQ multiplex PCR, while the TCRdb copy is restricted to in-frame clones and leaves out a portion. The profile shows some 9,000 clones, 70% to 90% of them singletons. Material: PBMCs, obtained after allogeneic stem cell transplant with posttransplant cyclophosphamide. The V call is TRBV7-2, the J call TRBJ1-1, with 8 bases matching TRBD1. This TCR was sampled from a female patient aged 40-49 years who received an allogeneic stem cell transplant from an unrelated donor, was CMV-positive, and had no GVHD. A share of the T cells may be of graft donor origin. The CDR3 protein is CASSSSAGGLNTEAFF. CDR3 DNA: TGTGCCAGCAGCTCTAGTGCAGGGGGCTTGAACACTGAAGCTTTCTTT.